This T cell receptor (beta chain) derives from a study of CD8 T cells in ankylosing spondylitis. The V end was cut by 3 bases, the J end by 5 bases, with 14 bases between. This CDR3 comprises 15 residues. TCRdb passed the 5' RACE reads through MiXCR, listing each CDR3 protein once. The sample has approximately 440,000 distinct CDR3 sequences, more than 15% seen once. Findings of the study overall: Seemingly distinctive of ankylosing spondylitis blood was a TCR beta motif formed by eight highly homologous variants.

At least ten counts were recorded for this clonotype. The antigen is undetermined. The receptor was derived from a male donor with ankylosing spondylitis. Sequences were obtained from blood, either unsorted or a sorted T cell fraction (not recorded which). This chain links TRBV12-3 or TRBV12-4 with TRBJ2-1; the D is unclear. CDR3 sequence: CASSLTPLGNNEQFF. The CDR3 region has the DNA TGTGCCAGCAGTTTGACCCCCCTAGGGAACAATGAGCAGTTCTTC.